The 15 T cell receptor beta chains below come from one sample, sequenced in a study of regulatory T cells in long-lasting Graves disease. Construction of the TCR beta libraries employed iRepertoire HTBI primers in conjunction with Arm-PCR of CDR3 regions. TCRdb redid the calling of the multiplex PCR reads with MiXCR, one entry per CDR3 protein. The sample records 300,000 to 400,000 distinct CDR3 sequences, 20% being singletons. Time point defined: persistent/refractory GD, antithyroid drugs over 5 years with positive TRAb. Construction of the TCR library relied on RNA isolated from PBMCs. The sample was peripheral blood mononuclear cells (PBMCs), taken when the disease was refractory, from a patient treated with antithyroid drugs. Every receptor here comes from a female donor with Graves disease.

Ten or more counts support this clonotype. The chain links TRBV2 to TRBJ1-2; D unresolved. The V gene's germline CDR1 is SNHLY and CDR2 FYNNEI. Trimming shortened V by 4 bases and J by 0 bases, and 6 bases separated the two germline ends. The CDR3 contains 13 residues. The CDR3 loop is CASSGSTNYGYTF. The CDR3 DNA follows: TGTGCCAGCAGTGGGAGCACTAACTATGGCTACACCTTC.

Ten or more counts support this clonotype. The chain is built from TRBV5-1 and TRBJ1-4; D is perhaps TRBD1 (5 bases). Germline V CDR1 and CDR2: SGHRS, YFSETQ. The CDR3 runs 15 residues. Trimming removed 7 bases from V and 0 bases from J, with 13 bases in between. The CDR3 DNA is TGCGCCAGCGGGCGTGGGGACTCAACTAATGAAAAACTGTTTTTT. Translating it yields CASGRGDSTNEKLFF.

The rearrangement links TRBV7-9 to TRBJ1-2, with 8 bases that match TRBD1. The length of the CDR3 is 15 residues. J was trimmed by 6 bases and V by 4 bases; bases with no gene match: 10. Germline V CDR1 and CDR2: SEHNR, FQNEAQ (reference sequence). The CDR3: CASSYRTGSRDGYTF. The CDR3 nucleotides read TGTGCCAGCAGCTACCGGACAGGGTCTAGGGATGGCTACACCTTC.

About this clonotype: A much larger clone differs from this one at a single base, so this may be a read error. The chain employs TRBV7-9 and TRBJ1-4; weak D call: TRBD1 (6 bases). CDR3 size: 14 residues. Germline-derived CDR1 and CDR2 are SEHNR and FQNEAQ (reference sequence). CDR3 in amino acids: CASTWGAGGEKLSF. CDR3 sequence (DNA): TGTGCCAGCACATGGGGGGCAGGTGGTGAAAAACTGTCTTTT.

The CDR3 DNA follows: TGTGCCAGCAGCGAGGACGCCAGCTCCTACGAGCAGTACTTC. It specifies CASSEDASSYEQYF. This chain connects TRBV9 to TRBJ2-7; D gene uncertain. Trimming pared 3 bases from V and 0 bases from J, leaving 10 bases between. Per germline, CDR1 SGDLS and CDR2 YYNGEE. This CDR3 contains 14 residues.

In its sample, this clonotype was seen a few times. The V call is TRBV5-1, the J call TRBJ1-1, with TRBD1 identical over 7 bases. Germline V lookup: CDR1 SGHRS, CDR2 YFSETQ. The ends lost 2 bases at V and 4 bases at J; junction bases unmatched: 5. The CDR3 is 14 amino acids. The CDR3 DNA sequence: TGCGCCAGCAGCTTTGGAGGGGGCGGCACTGAAGCTTTCTTT. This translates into CASSFGGGGTEAFF.

DNA of the CDR3: TGCGCCAGCAGCCAAGATACGAAGAGTGAGCAGTACTTC. Translated, it gives CASSQDTKSEQYF. The chain has TRBV4-3 and TRBJ2-7; D remains unclear. The V gene lost 0 bases and the J gene lost 7 bases, with 10 bases spanning the gap. The CDR3 is 13 residues long. The V gene's germline CDR1 is LGHNA and CDR2 YSLEER.

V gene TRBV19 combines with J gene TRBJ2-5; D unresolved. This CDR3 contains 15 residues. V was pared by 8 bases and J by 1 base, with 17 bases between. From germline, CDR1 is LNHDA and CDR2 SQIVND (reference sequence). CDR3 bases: TGTGCCAGTCTCGACCGTCCAGGCGCCCAAGAGACCCAGTACTTC. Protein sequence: CASLDRPGAQETQYF.

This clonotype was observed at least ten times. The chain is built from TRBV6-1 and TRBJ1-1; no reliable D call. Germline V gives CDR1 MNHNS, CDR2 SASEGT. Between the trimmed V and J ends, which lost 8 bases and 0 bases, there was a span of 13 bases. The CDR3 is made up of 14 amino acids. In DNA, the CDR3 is TGTGCCAGCGGCCTCACAATAGTGAACACTGAAGCTTTCTTT. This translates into CASGLTIVNTEAFF.

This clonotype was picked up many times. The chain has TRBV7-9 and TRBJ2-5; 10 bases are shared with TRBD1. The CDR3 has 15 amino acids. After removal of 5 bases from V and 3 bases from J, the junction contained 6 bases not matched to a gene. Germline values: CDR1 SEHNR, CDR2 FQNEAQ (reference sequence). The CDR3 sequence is CASSRTGTGEETQYF. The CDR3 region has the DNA TGTGCCAGCAGCCGGACCGGGACAGGGGAAGAGACCCAGTACTTC.

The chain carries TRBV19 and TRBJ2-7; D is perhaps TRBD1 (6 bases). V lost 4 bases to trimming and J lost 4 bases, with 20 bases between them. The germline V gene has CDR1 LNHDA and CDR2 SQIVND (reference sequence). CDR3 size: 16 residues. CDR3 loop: CASSTRTANLIYEQYF. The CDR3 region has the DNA TGTGCCAGTAGTACTCGGACAGCGAACCTTATTTACGAGCAGTACTTC. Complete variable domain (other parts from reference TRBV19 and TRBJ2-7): DGGITQSPKYLFRKEGQNVTLSCEQNLNHDAMYWYRQDPGQGLRLIYYSQIVNDFQKGDIAEGYSVSREKKESFPLTVTSAQKNPTAFYLCASSTRTANLIYEQYFGPGTRLTVT.

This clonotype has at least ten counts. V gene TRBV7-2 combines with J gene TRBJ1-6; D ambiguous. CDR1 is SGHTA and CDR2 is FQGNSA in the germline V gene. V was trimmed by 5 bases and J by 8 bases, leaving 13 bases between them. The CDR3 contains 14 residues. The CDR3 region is CASSIGQVDSPLHF. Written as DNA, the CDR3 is TGTGCCAGCAGCATTGGGCAGGTGGATTCACCCCTCCACTTT.

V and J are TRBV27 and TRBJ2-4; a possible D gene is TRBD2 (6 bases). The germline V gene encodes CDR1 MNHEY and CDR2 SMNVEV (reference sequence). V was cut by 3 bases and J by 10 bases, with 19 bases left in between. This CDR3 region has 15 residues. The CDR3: CASSLEGSKGQIQYF. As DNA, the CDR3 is TGTGCCAGCAGTTTGGAGGGTAGCAAAGGCCAAATTCAGTACTTC.

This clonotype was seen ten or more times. The CDR3 DNA follows: TGTGCCAGCAGCTTAGCTGGGGATGGAGAGACCCAGTACTTC. Its protein is CASSLAGDGETQYF. The chain combines TRBV7-9 with TRBJ2-5; D remains ambiguous. V dropped 0 bases and J dropped 4 bases, with 9 bases sitting between them. CDR1 and CDR2 from the germline V gene are SEHNR and FQNEAQ (reference sequence). The CDR3 covers 14 residues.

The CDR3 DNA reads TGCGCCAGCAGCTTGGGGGGTTGGGAGAAAAGGGATGGCTACACCTTC. It codes for CASSLGGWEKRDGYTF. The chain employs TRBV5-1 and TRBJ1-2; D not resolved. Per the germline V gene, CDR1 is SGHRS and CDR2 is YFSETQ. The CDR3 runs 16 residues. The V gene lost 0 bases and the J gene lost 6 bases, with 18 bases spanning the gap.